The 21 T cell receptor beta chains below were found in one sample sequenced in a study of T cell responses to AZD1222 COVID-19 vaccine. Sequencing used immunoSEQ multiplex PCR; TCRdb keeps in-frame clones, though not all of them. The sample records approximately 150,000 clones, about 94% being singletons. Sequences were derived from peripheral blood, sampled on day 0 of AZD1222 vaccination. The receptors stem from an adult in good health.

The chain combines TRBV9 with TRBJ1-2; TRBD1 aligns across 10 bases. The CDR3 has 15 amino acids. Germline V gene sequence: CDR1 SGDLS, CDR2 YYNGEE. The ends lost 2 bases at V and 4 bases at J; junction bases unmatched: 5. CDR3 nucleotide sequence: TGTGCCAGCAGCGTCAGACAGGGGGCCGTCTATGGCTACACCTTC. Its translation: CASSVRQGAVYGYTF.

V is TRBV11-2 and J is TRBJ2-7, with D unclear. Germline V gives CDR1 SGHAT, CDR2 FQNNGV. This CDR3 is 14 amino acids long. V was cut by 0 bases and J by 5 bases, with 11 bases left in between. The CDR3 is CASSLDRWTHEQYF. CDR3 nucleotide sequence: TGTGCCAGCAGCTTAGACAGGTGGACCCACGAGCAGTACTTC. Supplemented by reference TRBV11-2 and TRBJ2-7, the full variable domain reads EAGVAQSPRYKIIEKRQSVAFWCNPISGHATLYWYQQILGQGPKLLIQFQNNGVVDDSQLPKDRFSAERLKGVDSTLKIQPAKLEDSAVYLCASSLDRWTHEQYFGPGTRLTVT.

The CDR3 DNA reads TGTGCCAGCAGCAACGGGACAGGGGGAAGAGGCTACACCTTC. This sequence encodes CASSNGTGGRGYTF. The rearrangement uses TRBV27 and TRBJ1-2; 11 nucleotides line up with TRBD1. The CDR3 runs 14 residues. Germline-derived CDR1 and CDR2 are MNHEY and SMNVEV (reference sequence). With V trimmed by 6 bases and J by 8 bases, 8 bases remained unmatched.

This clone was picked up one time. The CDR3 DNA sequence: TGTGCCAGCAGCCAAGAAAGCCCCTACTCCACAGATACGCAGTATTTT. Amino acids: CASSQESPYSTDTQYF. J is TRBJ2-3 and V is TRBV4-2; no clear D. V dropped 0 bases and J dropped 2 bases, with 12 bases sitting between them. Germline values: CDR1 LGHNA, CDR2 YNFKEQ. There are 16 residues in the CDR3.

The V gene is TRBV12-3 or TRBV12-4, the J gene TRBJ2-3, with D hard to call. This CDR3 spans 13 amino acids. Trimming pared 7 bases from V and 3 bases from J, leaving 11 bases between. DNA for the CDR3: TGTGCCAGCAAATTGGGTTGGACAGATACGCAGTATTTT. The encoded protein is CASKLGWTDTQYF.

This chain joins TRBV12-2 and TRBJ1-5. TRBV12-2 is described as a pseudogene. The CDR3 is 15 residues long. The chain's CDR3 is CASRLEKRGTGSQHF. CDR3 coding DNA: TGTGCAAGTCGCTTAGAAAAGCGGGGGACAGGATCGCAGCATTTT.

V gene TRBV18 combines with J gene TRBJ2-7, with 8 bases aligning to TRBD2. The CDR3 runs to 14 residues. Trimming took 4 bases from V and 4 from J; bases not matched to a gene: 6. Germline V CDR1 and CDR2: KGHSH, LQKENI. CDR3 in amino acids: CASSLGTRWYEQYF. The CDR3 nucleotides read TGTGCCAGCTCACTGGGGACTAGATGGTACGAGCAGTACTTC.

The rearrangement joins TRBV19 to TRBJ2-7; D may be TRBD1 or TRBD2 (5 bases each). The V and J ends lost 3 bases and 2 bases respectively, with 5 bases between them. The CDR3 is made up of 12 amino acids. Germline V gene sequence: CDR1 LNHDA, CDR2 SQIVND (reference sequence). The chain's CDR3 is CASSMGPYEQYF. The CDR3 DNA is TGTGCCAGTAGTATGGGACCCTACGAGCAGTACTTC. Using reference TRBV19 and TRBJ2-7 for the parts outside the CDR3, the full variable domain is DGGITQSPKYLFRKEGQNVTLSCEQNLNHDAMYWYRQDPGQGLRLIYYSQIVNDFQKGDIAEGYSVSREKKESFPLTVTSAQKNPTAFYLCASSMGPYEQYFGPGTRLTVT.

The chain is built from TRBV6-6 and TRBJ1-2; D uncertain. The germline V and J ends were trimmed by 5 bases and 4 bases, with 14 bases remaining between them. This CDR3 is 14 amino acids long. Germline V gene data show CDR1 as MNHNY and CDR2 as SVGAGI (reference sequence). The CDR3 nucleotides read TGTGCCAGCAGTCGATCGGAGGTTGGCTATGGCTACACCTTC. This codes for CASSRSEVGYGYTF.

V usage is TRBV30 and J usage is TRBJ1-4; D gene unclear. This CDR3 comprises 13 residues. CDR1 and CDR2 from the germline V gene are GTSNPN and SVGIG (reference sequence). V lost 7 bases and J 7 bases, leaving 16 bases between the germline ends. The CDR3 sequence is CASKGSWGEKLFF. In DNA, the CDR3 is TGTGCCTCGAAAGGGTCCTGGGGTGAAAAACTGTTTTTT.

The rearrangement joins TRBV5-1 to TRBJ1-5, with 7 bases that match TRBD1. CDR1 and CDR2 from the germline V gene are SGHRS and YFSETQ. V shed 4 bases and J 7 bases; nucleotides not matched to a gene: 11. The length of the CDR3 is 15 residues. The CDR3 nucleotides read TGCGCCAGCAGCAAAACAGGGGAGGCGGAGCAGCCCCAGCATTTT. This sequence encodes CASSKTGEAEQPQHF.

J is TRBJ2-1 and V is TRBV5-1; D is possibly TRBD1 or TRBD2 (6 bases each). Germline V gives CDR1 SGHRS, CDR2 YFSETQ. Trimming stripped 4 bases from V and 7 bases from J, with 21 bases between. The CDR3 extends over 16 amino acids. The CDR3 spells CASSGGLADPGNEQFF. CDR3 DNA sequence: TGCGCCAGCAGCGGGGGCTTAGCGGACCCAGGGAATGAGCAGTTCTTC.

The rearrangement uses TRBV5-1 and TRBJ2-7; 7 bases match TRBD1. The J segment lost 3 bases and the V segment lost 5 bases, leaving 8 bases of the junction unmatched. This CDR3 contains 14 residues. Germline CDR1 and CDR2: SGHRS and YFSETQ. CDR3 protein: CASSFRQGGYEQYF. DNA of the CDR3: TGCGCCAGCAGTTTTAGACAGGGTGGCTACGAGCAGTACTTC. The full variable domain, rest sourced from reference TRBV5-1 and TRBJ2-7, is KAGVTQTPRYLIKTRGQQVTLSCSPISGHRSVSWYQQTPGQGLQFLFEYFSETQRNKGNFPGRFSGRQFSNSRSEMNVSTLELGDSALYLCASSFRQGGYEQYFGPGTRLTVT.

This clone has just one count. The chain carries TRBV5-1 and TRBJ2-1; tentative D call: TRBD2 (5 bases). Per germline, CDR1 SGHRS and CDR2 YFSETQ. Between the trimmed V and J ends, which lost 2 bases and 5 bases, there was a span of 14 bases. The CDR3 has 15 amino acids. Here the CDR3 reads CASSFTGDRDNEQFF. CDR3 nucleotide sequence: TGCGCCAGCAGCTTTACCGGGGATCGGGACAATGAGCAGTTCTTC. The variable domain in full, completed from reference TRBV5-1 and TRBJ2-1, reads KAGVTQTPRYLIKTRGQQVTLSCSPISGHRSVSWYQQTPGQGLQFLFEYFSETQRNKGNFPGRFSGRQFSNSRSEMNVSTLELGDSALYLCASSFTGDRDNEQFFGPGTRLTVL.

The chain recombines TRBV27 with TRBJ2-2; a weak D match, TRBD1 (6 bases). V was shortened by 3 bases and J by 4 bases, with 12 bases between the two germline ends. Germline CDR1 is MNHEY and CDR2 is SMNVEV (reference sequence). This CDR3 is 15 amino acids long. CDR3 residues: CASSLQGFTTGELFF. The CDR3 DNA is TGTGCCAGCAGTTTGCAGGGGTTTACCACCGGGGAGCTGTTTTTT.

The rearrangement uses TRBV5-3 and TRBJ2-7; no firm D call. TRBV5-3 is placed among ORFs of uncertain function. CDR3 size: 15 residues. Trimming took 2 bases from V and 7 from J, leaving 19 bases between them. The CDR3 here is CARSFLLLLIWEQYF. In nucleotides, the CDR3 is TGTGCCAGAAGCTTTTTGCTGCTACTCATTTGGGAGCAGTACTTC.

V gene TRBV7-6 combines with J gene TRBJ1-1; D not resolved. The V and J ends lost 5 bases and 3 bases respectively, with 4 bases between them. CDR3 length: 11 amino acids. Germline V gene lookup returns CDR1 SGHVS and CDR2 FNYEAQ. The CDR3 spells CASSTDTEAFF. The CDR3 nucleotides read TGTGCCAGCAGCACAGACACTGAAGCTTTCTTT.

V and J are TRBV7-9 and TRBJ1-2; TRBD1 agrees at 7 bases. CDR3 size: 13 residues. V lost 3 bases, J lost 13 bases, and 11 bases stayed unmatched. Germline V CDR1 and CDR2: SEHNR, FQNEAQ (reference sequence). CDR3 in DNA: TGTGCCAGCAGCTTTCCGGGACAGCTGAGGTGCACCTTC. Its translation: CASSFPGQLRCTF. Supplemented by reference TRBV7-9 and TRBJ1-2, the full variable domain reads DTGVSQNPRHKITKRGQNVTFRCDPISEHNRLYWYRQTLGQGPEFLTYFQNEAQLEKSRLLSDRFSAERPKGSFSTLEIQRTEQGDSAMYLCASSFPGQLRCTFGSGTRLTVV.

This chain connects TRBV18 to TRBJ1-1; D is undetermined. The CDR3 covers 13 residues. Trimming cost V 3 bases and J 1 base, with 6 bases left between them. Germline assignment: CDR1 KGHSH and CDR2 LQKENI. CDR3 residues: CASSPTQNTEAFF. The DNA for the CDR3 is TGTGCCAGCTCACCGACCCAGAACACTGAAGCTTTCTTT.

In the case of this clone: The sample has other DNA sequences that encode this CDR3 too. V usage is TRBV7-9 and J usage is TRBJ2-1, with 12 positions matching TRBD2. The germline V gene encodes CDR1 SEHNR and CDR2 FQNEAQ (reference sequence). V trimming: 5 bases; J trimming: 5 bases; junction bases outside the gene matches: 4. CDR3 size: 15 residues. CDR3 region: CASSRLAGADNEQFF. CDR3 DNA: TGTGCCAGCAGCCGACTAGCGGGAGCGGACAATGAGCAGTTCTTC.

The V call is TRBV7-9, the J call TRBJ1-1; TRBD1 might be the D (5 bases). Per germline, CDR1 SEHNR and CDR2 FQNEAQ (reference sequence). V was cut by 5 bases and J by 1 base, with 11 bases left in between. The CDR3 covers 14 residues. The CDR3 nucleotides read TGTGCCAGCAGCCAACAGGACGGGAACACTGAAGCTTTCTTT. Amino acid sequence: CASSQQDGNTEAFF.